Listed below are T cell receptor beta chains from one sample, sequenced in a study of blood T cells in healthy people across ages. Each CDR3 protein gets one entry after TCRdb re-called the 5' RACE reads with MiXCR. The repertoire consists of around 1,900,000 distinct CDR3 sequences, with 35% to 50% occurring once and the leading ten covering about 23%. Sequencing was done on a sample of blood. All receptors derive from a human donor in good health. Both conserved end residues are part of each CDR3. The D gene is left open where the match is weak. The size field is filled for only some rows; it gives once, few, many or a size class.

J: TRBJ2-5; length: 15; size: -; D: TRBD1; V: TRBV12-3/TRBV12-4; CDR3: CASSTTGQAVETQYF; DNA: TGTGCCAGCAGCACAACCGGACAGGCTGTGGAGACCCAGTACTTC
J: TRBJ1-5; length: 15; size: -; D: -; V: TRBV4-3; CDR3: CASSQDPQGGQPQHF; DNA: TGCGCCAGCAGCCAAGATCCCCAGGGAGGTCAGCCCCAGCATTTT
J: TRBJ1-1; length: 14; size: -; D: -; V: TRBV7-6; CDR3: CASSPAAGDPEAFF; DNA: TGTGCCAGCAGCCCAGCGGCCGGGGACCCAGAAGCTTTCTTT
J: TRBJ1-2; length: 14; size: few; D: -; V: TRBV5-1; CDR3: CASSLFPGSEGYTF; DNA: TGCGCCAGCAGCTTGTTTCCGGGATCCGAGGGCTACACCTTC
J: TRBJ2-7; length: 14; size: few; D: -; V: TRBV9; CDR3: CASSGSGGFYEQYF; DNA: TGTGCCAGCAGCGGTAGCGGAGGATTCTACGAGCAGTACTTC
J: TRBJ1-6; length: 16; size: -; D: -; V: TRBV4-3; CDR3: CASSQRQAGDGSPLHF; DNA: TGCGCCAGCAGCCAACGGCAGGCCGGAGATGGTTCACCCCTCCACTTT
J: TRBJ1-5; length: 17; size: -; D: TRBD1; V: TRBV20-1; CDR3: CSAKTARGQFSNQPQHF; DNA: TGCAGTGCTAAGACGGCCAGGGGGCAATTTAGCAATCAGCCCCAGCATTTT
J: TRBJ2-7; length: 18; size: -; D: TRBD2; V: TRBV6-2/TRBV6-3; CDR3: CASSPTQGGPVGYYEQYF; DNA: TGTGCCAGCAGTCCAACCCAGGGAGGGCCAGTGGGGTACTACGAGCAGTACTTC
J: TRBJ2-3; length: 16; size: -; D: TRBD2; V: TRBV11-2; CDR3: CASSLRGLAGADTQYF; DNA: TGTGCCAGCAGCTTAAGGGGACTAGCGGGGGCAGATACGCAGTATTTT
J: TRBJ2-5; length: 13; size: -; D: TRBD2; V: TRBV7-2; CDR3: CASNKAGKETQYF; DNA: TGTGCCAGCAACAAAGCGGGGAAAGAGACCCAGTACTTC
J: TRBJ2-1; length: 15; size: few; D: TRBD1; V: TRBV7-9; CDR3: CASSPRDSPYNEQFF; DNA: TGTGCCAGCAGCCCCCGGGACAGCCCCTACAATGAGCAGTTCTTC
J: TRBJ2-7; length: 17; size: -; D: -; V: TRBV11-2; CDR3: CASSLVLQVSTSYEQYF; DNA: TGTGCCAGCAGCTTAGTATTGCAGGTTTCGACTTCCTACGAGCAGTACTTC
J: TRBJ1-5; length: 15; size: -; D: -; V: TRBV6-5; CDR3: CASSYSARAEQPQHF; DNA: TGTGCCAGCAGTTACTCTGCCAGGGCGGAGCAGCCCCAGCATTTT
J: TRBJ2-5; length: 13; size: -; D: -; V: TRBV29-1; CDR3: CNVDVGGGETQYF; DNA: TGCAACGTTGATGTAGGAGGAGGGGAGACCCAGTACTTC
J: TRBJ2-5; length: 14; size: few; D: TRBD2; V: TRBV4-3; CDR3: CASSQRLAKETQYF; DNA: TGCGCCAGCAGCCAGCGACTAGCGAAAGAGACCCAGTACTTC
J: TRBJ1-2; length: 14; size: many; D: TRBD1; V: TRBV29-1; CDR3: CSVERDRGGYGYTF; DNA: TGCAGCGTTGAAAGGGACAGGGGGGGCTATGGCTACACCTTC
J: TRBJ2-6; length: 16; size: -; D: TRBD1; V: TRBV7-6; CDR3: CASSTTDRAGANVLTF; DNA: TGTGCCAGCAGCACAACCGACAGGGCTGGGGCCAACGTCCTGACTTTC
J: TRBJ2-7; length: 15; size: few; D: -; V: TRBV20-1; CDR3: CSARPPRDFSYEQYF; DNA: TGCAGTGCTAGGCCCCCCCGGGACTTCTCCTACGAGCAGTACTTC
J: TRBJ2-7; length: 14; size: few; D: -; V: TRBV7-2; CDR3: CASSSAAQDYEQYF; DNA: TGTGCCAGCAGCTCTGCGGCACAGGACTACGAGCAGTACTTC
J: TRBJ2-1; length: 14; size: -; D: -; V: TRBV9; CDR3: CASSPPIPYNEQFF; DNA: TGTGCCAGCAGCCCCCCAATACCCTACAATGAGCAGTTCTTC
J: TRBJ1-5; length: 15; size: -; D: TRBD1; V: TRBV6-2/TRBV6-3; CDR3: CASSYWDSQDQPQHF; DNA: TGTGCCAGCAGTTATTGGGACAGCCAAGATCAGCCCCAGCATTTT
J: TRBJ2-5; length: 16; size: few; D: TRBD2; V: TRBV20-1; CDR3: CSARDLRGDYGETQYF; DNA: TGCAGTGCTAGAGATTTGAGAGGGGACTACGGAGAGACCCAGTACTTC
J: TRBJ2-5; length: 14; size: -; D: TRBD2; V: TRBV5-1; CDR3: CASSFTSGQETRYF; DNA: TGCGCCAGCAGCTTTACTAGCGGACAAGAGACCCGGTACTTC
J: TRBJ2-3; length: 14; size: -; D: -; V: TRBV29-1; CDR3: CSGGTSPTTDTQYF; DNA: TGCAGCGGAGGGACTTCCCCGACCACAGATACGCAGTATTTT